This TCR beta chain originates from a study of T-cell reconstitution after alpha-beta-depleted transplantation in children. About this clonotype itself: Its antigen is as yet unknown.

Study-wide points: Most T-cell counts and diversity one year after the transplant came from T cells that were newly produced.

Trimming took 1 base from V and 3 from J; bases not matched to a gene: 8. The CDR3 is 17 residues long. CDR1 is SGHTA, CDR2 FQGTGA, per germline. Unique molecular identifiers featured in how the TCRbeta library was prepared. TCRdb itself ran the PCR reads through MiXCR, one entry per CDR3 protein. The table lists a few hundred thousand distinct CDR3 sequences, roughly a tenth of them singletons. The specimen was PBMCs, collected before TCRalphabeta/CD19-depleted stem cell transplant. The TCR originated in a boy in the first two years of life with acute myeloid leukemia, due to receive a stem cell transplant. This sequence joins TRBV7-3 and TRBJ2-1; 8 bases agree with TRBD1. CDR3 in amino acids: CASSLMPSGTGYNEQFF. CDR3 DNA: TGTGCCAGCAGCTTAATGCCCTCCGGGACAGGCTACAATGAGCAGTTCTTC.